The 8 T cell receptor beta chains below come from one sample, sequenced in a study of T cells expressing NK-cell markers. Each CDR3 protein gets one entry in TCRdb, which reprocessed the 5' RACE reads and gives no DNA. The sample has around 470,000 distinct CDR3 sequences; the top ten hold over 1.3%. Sequenced material: blood T cells: a sorted CD56 or NKG2C T cell subset, CD4+ or CD8+ T cells, or bulk PBMC T cells (not recorded which). These receptors all come from a woman between 50 and 59 years old in good health.

The rearrangement uses TRBV12-3 or TRBV12-4 and TRBJ2-1; TCRdb gives TRBD2 as the D gene, but with no DNA this cannot be confirmed. This CDR3 is built from 13 residues. The CDR3 loop is CATRGLAGGEQFF.

V is TRBV27 and J is TRBJ1-1. The CDR3 totals 11 residues. The germline V gene encodes CDR1 MNHEY and CDR2 SMNVEV (reference sequence). This CDR3 is CARTADAEAFF.

The chain couples TRBV10-3 to TRBJ2-1; TCRdb selects TRBD2, and the lack of DNA leaves this call unchecked. The CDR3 length is 18 residues. Per germline, CDR1 ENHRY and CDR2 SYGVKD. The CDR3 sequence is CAINGLAGYSSSYNEQFF.

J is TRBJ2-3 and V is TRBV4-1; no DNA is available, so the TRBD2 call from TCRdb remains unchecked. CDR1 is MGHRA and CDR2 is YSYEKL in the germline V gene. CDR3 size: 15 residues. The CDR3: CASSQDGAGGDTQYF.

The gene calls are TRBV12-3 or TRBV12-4 and TRBJ2-7; TCRdb reports TRBD2, a call that lacks DNA to check it against. CDR3 size: 14 residues. The CDR3 loop is CASRRDSPLGEQYF.

V usage is TRBV29-1 and J usage is TRBJ2-1; TCRdb names TRBD2, which stays unverified in the absence of DNA. CDR3 length: 14 amino acids. Per germline, CDR1 SQVTM and CDR2 ANQGSEA. Here the CDR3 reads CSVRSGLAGNEQFF.

The chain employs TRBV20-1 and TRBJ2-5; TCRdb indicates TRBD2, and absent DNA this call remains unverified. There are 17 residues in the CDR3. CDR1 is DFQATT, CDR2 SNEGSKA, per germline (reference sequence). CDR3 protein: CSASAGLAGLLQETQYF.

This chain joins TRBV7-9 and TRBJ2-2; TCRdb's D call, TRBD2, is unchecked because there is no DNA. The germline gives CDR1 SEHNR, CDR2 FQNEAQ (reference sequence). The CDR3 runs 19 residues. CDR3 region: CASSLGSLAGGMNTGELFF.